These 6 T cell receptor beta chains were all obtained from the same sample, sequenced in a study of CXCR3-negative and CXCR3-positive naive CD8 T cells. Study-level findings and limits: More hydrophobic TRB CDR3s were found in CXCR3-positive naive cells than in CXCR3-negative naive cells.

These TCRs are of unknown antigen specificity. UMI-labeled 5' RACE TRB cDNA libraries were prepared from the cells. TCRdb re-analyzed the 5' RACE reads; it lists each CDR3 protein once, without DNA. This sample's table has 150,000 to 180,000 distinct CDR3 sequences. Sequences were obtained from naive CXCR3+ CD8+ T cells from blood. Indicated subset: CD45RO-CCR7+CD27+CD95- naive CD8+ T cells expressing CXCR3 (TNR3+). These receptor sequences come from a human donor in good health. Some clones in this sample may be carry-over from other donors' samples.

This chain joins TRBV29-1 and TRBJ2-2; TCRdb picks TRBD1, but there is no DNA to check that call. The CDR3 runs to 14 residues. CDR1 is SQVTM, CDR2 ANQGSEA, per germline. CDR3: CSVVDSGNTGELFF.

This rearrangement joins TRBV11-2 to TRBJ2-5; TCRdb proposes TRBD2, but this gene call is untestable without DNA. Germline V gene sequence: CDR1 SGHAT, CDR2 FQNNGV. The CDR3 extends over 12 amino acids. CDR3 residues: CASSGLPETQYF.

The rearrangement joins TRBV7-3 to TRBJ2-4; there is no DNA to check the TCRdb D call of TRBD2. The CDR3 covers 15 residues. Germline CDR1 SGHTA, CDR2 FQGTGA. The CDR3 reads CASSLAGGPKNIQYF. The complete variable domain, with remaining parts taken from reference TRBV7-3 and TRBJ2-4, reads GAGVSQTPSNKVTEKGKYVELRCDPISGHTALYWYRQSLGQGPEFLIYFQGTGAADDSGLPNDRFFAVRPEGSVSTLKIQRTERGDSAVYLCASSLAGGPKNIQYFGAGTRLSVL.

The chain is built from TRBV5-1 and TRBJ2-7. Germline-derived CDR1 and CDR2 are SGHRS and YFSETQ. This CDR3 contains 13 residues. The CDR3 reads CASSLDSPYEQYF.

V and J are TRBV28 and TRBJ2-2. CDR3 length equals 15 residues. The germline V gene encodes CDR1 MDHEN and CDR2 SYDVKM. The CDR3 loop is CASRLLLSNTGELFF.

The CDR3 here is CASSTTVIGYEQYF. V gene TRBV19 combines with J gene TRBJ2-7; TCRdb selects TRBD1, and the lack of DNA leaves this call unchecked. The germline V gene encodes CDR1 LNHDA and CDR2 SQIVND (reference sequence). This CDR3 has 14 amino acids. The full variable domain, its missing parts supplied by reference TRBV19 and TRBJ2-7, is DGGITQSPKYLFRKEGQNVTLSCEQNLNHDAMYWYRQDPGQGLRLIYYSQIVNDFQKGDIAEGYSVSREKKESFPLTVTSAQKNPTAFYLCASSTTVIGYEQYFGPGTRLTVT.